The present TCR beta chain was sequenced within a study of identical twins. Study-wide results and limits: Beta clonotypes that were abundant in cord blood contained fewer insertions, a pattern absent from memory repertoires. Models, which agreed with sharing between unrelated individuals, nonetheless underestimated the out-of-frame TCR alpha sharing seen in monozygotic twins.

On this clonotype itself: Its specificity is not known.

cDNA molecules carried unique molecular identifiers, and template switching added a universal primer site. TCRdb re-analysed the 5' RACE reads in MiXCR, keeping a single row per CDR3 protein. This sample has 1,800,000 or so distinct CDR3 sequences, with less than 35% found just once. The sample was cord blood. The receptor was derived from a newborn girl in good health.

The CDR3 loop reads CASSGQGPVEETQYF. The CDR3 DNA reads as TGTGCCAGCAGTGGACAGGGACCGGTGGAAGAGACCCAGTACTTC. The rearrangement uses TRBV28 and TRBJ2-5; the match to TRBD1 covers 8 bases. J lost 3 bases, V lost 5 bases, and 8 bases had no gene match. The CDR3 consists of 15 residues. Germline V CDR1 and CDR2: MDHEN, SYDVKM.